Listed below are T cell receptor beta chains from one sample, sequenced in a study of blood T cell repertoires in COVID-19. The protocol was immunoSEQ multiplex PCR, while the TCRdb copy is restricted to in-frame clones and leaves out a portion. Among about 110,000 clones listed, less than 90% were seen once. The sequencing input was peripheral blood. These receptors were obtained from an older woman with acute or convalescent COVID-19. CDR3s include the opening cysteine and the closing phenylalanine or tryptophan. Fields, in order: V gene, D gene, clone size, J gene, CDR3 protein, CDR3 DNA. The D gene is left open where the match is weak. Some rows mark clone size as missing; the rest say once, few, many or name a class of expanded clone.

v_call: TRBV29-1; d_call: TRBD1; clone_size: once; j_call: TRBJ1-5; cdr3_aa: CSVGTGFDQPQHF; cdr3_nt: TGCAGCGTAGGGACAGGGTTCGATCAGCCCCAGCATTTT
v_call: TRBV3-1/TRBV3-2; d_call: NA; clone_size: NA; j_call: TRBJ1-1; cdr3_aa: CASSLAGTEAFF; cdr3_nt: TGTGCCAGCAGCCTGGCGGGAACTGAAGCTTTCTTT
v_call: TRBV6-5; d_call: TRBD1; clone_size: once; j_call: TRBJ1-5; cdr3_aa: CASQGQFGNQPQHF; cdr3_nt: TGTGCCAGCCAGGGACAGTTCGGTAATCAGCCCCAGCATTTT
v_call: TRBV30; d_call: NA; clone_size: few; j_call: TRBJ2-2; cdr3_aa: CAWSVNGNTGELFF; cdr3_nt: TGTGCCTGGAGTGTAAACGGGAACACCGGGGAGCTGTTTTTT
v_call: TRBV3-1/TRBV3-2; d_call: NA; clone_size: NA; j_call: TRBJ2-2; cdr3_aa: CASSQDGPGAGYTGELFF; cdr3_nt: TGTGCCAGCAGCCAAGACGGGCCGGGAGCTGGGTACACCGGGGAGCTGTTTTTT
v_call: TRBV29-1; d_call: TRBD1; clone_size: once; j_call: TRBJ1-1; cdr3_aa: CSVGQGVEAFF; cdr3_nt: TGCAGCGTGGGACAGGGAGTTGAAGCTTTCTTT
v_call: TRBV20-1; d_call: TRBD2; clone_size: NA; j_call: TRBJ2-1; cdr3_aa: CSATSGSEQFF; cdr3_nt: TGCAGTGCGACTAGCGGTAGTGAGCAGTTCTTC
v_call: TRBV4-1; d_call: TRBD2; clone_size: few; j_call: TRBJ2-7; cdr3_aa: CASSQIPGLAGYEQYF; cdr3_nt: TGCGCCAGCAGCCAGATACCGGGACTAGCGGGATACGAGCAGTACTTC
v_call: TRBV6-5; d_call: NA; clone_size: NA; j_call: TRBJ1-1; cdr3_aa: CASSYLSHINQEAFF; cdr3_nt: TGTGCCAGCAGTTACTTGAGCCATATAAACCAAGAAGCTTTCTTT
v_call: TRBV11-2; d_call: TRBD2; clone_size: NA; j_call: TRBJ2-3; cdr3_aa: CASSPGRSGRPDTQYF; cdr3_nt: TGTGCCAGCAGCCCTGGGCGCAGCGGGAGACCAGATACGCAGTATTTT
v_call: TRBV10-3; d_call: TRBD1; clone_size: NA; j_call: TRBJ2-2; cdr3_aa: CAIRAGQGTTGELFF; cdr3_nt: TGTGCCATCAGGGCGGGACAGGGCACCACCGGGGAGCTGTTTTTT
v_call: TRBV20-1; d_call: TRBD1; clone_size: NA; j_call: TRBJ1-5; cdr3_aa: CSASAAGRGQGRGQPQHF; cdr3_nt: TGCAGTGCTAGTGCCGCGGGTCGGGGACAGGGGAGGGGTCAGCCCCAGCATTTT
v_call: TRBV14; d_call: TRBD2; clone_size: NA; j_call: TRBJ2-1; cdr3_aa: CASSQLAGQYNEQFF; cdr3_nt: TGTGCCAGCAGCCAGCTAGCGGGGCAATACAATGAGCAGTTCTTC
v_call: TRBV28; d_call: NA; clone_size: NA; j_call: TRBJ1-5; cdr3_aa: CASRPPRGSNQPQHF; cdr3_nt: TGTGCCAGCAGACCCCCCCGGGGTAGCAATCAGCCCCAGCATTTT
v_call: TRBV5-1; d_call: TRBD2; clone_size: NA; j_call: TRBJ2-2; cdr3_aa: CASSLDVGGGNTGELFF; cdr3_nt: TGCGCCAGCAGCTTGGACGTGGGCGGGGGTAACACCGGGGAGCTGTTTTTT
v_call: TRBV2; d_call: NA; clone_size: NA; j_call: TRBJ2-1; cdr3_aa: CASSDWDNYNEQFF; cdr3_nt: TGTGCCAGCAGTGACTGGGACAACTACAATGAGCAGTTCTTC
v_call: TRBV9; d_call: NA; clone_size: NA; j_call: TRBJ2-7; cdr3_aa: CASSVGPEGEQYF; cdr3_nt: TGTGCCAGCAGCGTTGGGCCAGAGGGCGAGCAGTACTTC
v_call: TRBV28; d_call: NA; clone_size: NA; j_call: TRBJ1-4; cdr3_aa: CASSPGNRNEKLFF; cdr3_nt: TGTGCCAGCAGTCCCGGGAACCGAAATGAAAAACTGTTTTTT
v_call: TRBV18; d_call: NA; clone_size: NA; j_call: TRBJ1-2; cdr3_aa: CASSPGHRSGEDGYTF; cdr3_nt: TGTGCCAGCTCGCCCGGGCACAGATCGGGGGAGGATGGCTACACCTTC
v_call: TRBV30; d_call: TRBD1; clone_size: NA; j_call: TRBJ1-6; cdr3_aa: CAWRGWTGNNSPLHF; cdr3_nt: TGTGCCTGGAGAGGTTGGACAGGGAATAATTCACCCCTCCACTTT
v_call: TRBV6-2/TRBV6-3; d_call: NA; clone_size: few; j_call: TRBJ2-3; cdr3_aa: CASSPAAGGGTTDTQYF; cdr3_nt: TGTGCCAGCAGTCCGGCCGCGGGTGGAGGGACCACAGATACGCAGTATTTT
v_call: TRBV6-1; d_call: TRBD1; clone_size: NA; j_call: TRBJ1-2; cdr3_aa: CASSEIRGRVGYTF; cdr3_nt: TGTGCCAGCAGTGAGATCAGGGGGCGAGTTGGCTACACCTTC
v_call: TRBV5-4; d_call: NA; clone_size: NA; j_call: TRBJ2-3; cdr3_aa: CASSPIGLAGDTQYF; cdr3_nt: TGTGCCAGCAGCCCCATTGGCCTAGCAGGAGATACGCAGTATTTT
v_call: TRBV3-1/TRBV3-2; d_call: TRBD1; clone_size: once; j_call: TRBJ2-5; cdr3_aa: CASSQRQGALETQYF; cdr3_nt: TGTGCCAGCAGCCAAAGGCAGGGGGCCTTGGAGACCCAGTACTTC
v_call: TRBV28; d_call: NA; clone_size: NA; j_call: TRBJ2-2; cdr3_aa: CASRSPGGRDGELFF; cdr3_nt: TGTGCCAGCAGAAGTCCAGGGGGGCGCGACGGGGAGCTGTTTTTT
v_call: TRBV9; d_call: NA; clone_size: once; j_call: TRBJ2-1; cdr3_aa: CASSVGSGDYNEQFF; cdr3_nt: TGTGCCAGCAGCGTAGGATCAGGGGACTACAATGAGCAGTTCTTC
v_call: TRBV6-5; d_call: NA; clone_size: NA; j_call: TRBJ1-1; cdr3_aa: CASSYSRNVANTEAFF; cdr3_nt: TGTGCCAGCAGTTACTCGCGGAACGTGGCGAACACTGAAGCTTTCTTT
v_call: TRBV11-1; d_call: NA; clone_size: NA; j_call: TRBJ1-2; cdr3_aa: CASSQGPGHGYTF; cdr3_nt: TGTGCCAGCAGCCAGGGGCCGGGGCATGGCTACACCTTC
v_call: TRBV10-3; d_call: TRBD1; clone_size: NA; j_call: TRBJ1-4; cdr3_aa: CAISGQGPTNEKLFF; cdr3_nt: TGTGCCATCAGTGGACAGGGACCAACTAATGAAAAACTGTTTTTT
v_call: TRBV18; d_call: TRBD1; clone_size: NA; j_call: TRBJ1-2; cdr3_aa: CASSPPGQARGYTF; cdr3_nt: TGTGCCAGCTCACCACCTGGACAGGCGAGGGGCTACACCTTC
v_call: TRBV18; d_call: TRBD2; clone_size: NA; j_call: TRBJ2-5; cdr3_aa: CASSPNHGGETQYF; cdr3_nt: TGTGCCAGCTCCCCAAATCACGGGGGGGAGACCCAGTACTTC
v_call: TRBV7-3; d_call: TRBD1; clone_size: NA; j_call: TRBJ1-1; cdr3_aa: CASSLYGQGAETEAFF; cdr3_nt: TGTGCCAGCAGCTTATATGGACAGGGGGCCGAGACTGAAGCTTTCTTT
v_call: TRBV27; d_call: TRBD1; clone_size: NA; j_call: TRBJ1-3; cdr3_aa: CASSPQGALGNTIYF; cdr3_nt: TGTGCCAGCAGTCCACAGGGGGCGCTGGGAAACACCATATATTTT
v_call: TRBV30; d_call: NA; clone_size: few; j_call: TRBJ1-1; cdr3_aa: CAWTRERNTEAFF; cdr3_nt: TGTGCCTGGACCAGGGAAAGAAACACTGAAGCTTTCTTT
v_call: TRBV7-9; d_call: NA; clone_size: NA; j_call: TRBJ2-1; cdr3_aa: CASSSKSHSSYNEQFF; cdr3_nt: TGTGCCAGCAGCTCAAAATCTCATAGCTCCTACAATGAGCAGTTCTTC
v_call: TRBV27; d_call: NA; clone_size: NA; j_call: TRBJ1-5; cdr3_aa: CASSWGGGVSPQHF; cdr3_nt: TGTGCCAGCAGTTGGGGGGGAGGGGTATCGCCCCAGCATTTT
v_call: TRBV28; d_call: NA; clone_size: NA; j_call: TRBJ2-3; cdr3_aa: CASSTPGTDTQYF; cdr3_nt: TGTGCCAGCAGTACCCCGGGGACAGATACGCAGTATTTT
v_call: TRBV3-1/TRBV3-2; d_call: NA; clone_size: NA; j_call: TRBJ1-2; cdr3_aa: CASSQDCEGFFGYTF; cdr3_nt: TGTGCCAGCAGCCAAGATTGCGAGGGCTTCTTCGGCTACACCTTC
v_call: TRBV5-6; d_call: TRBD2; clone_size: NA; j_call: TRBJ2-3; cdr3_aa: CASSLKGFSGGTDTQYF; cdr3_nt: TGTGCCAGCAGCTTGAAAGGGTTTAGCGGGGGCACAGATACGCAGTATTTT
v_call: TRBV5-1; d_call: TRBD1; clone_size: NA; j_call: TRBJ2-5; cdr3_aa: CASSFGTEETQYF; cdr3_nt: TGCGCCAGCAGCTTCGGGACAGAAGAGACCCAGTACTTC
v_call: TRBV24-1; d_call: NA; clone_size: NA; j_call: TRBJ1-5; cdr3_aa: CAMGGRGSNQPQHF; cdr3_nt: TGTGCCATGGGGGGGAGGGGTAGCAATCAGCCCCAGCATTTT
v_call: TRBV6-1; d_call: NA; clone_size: NA; j_call: TRBJ1-1; cdr3_aa: CASSERGLKNTEAFF; cdr3_nt: TGTGCCAGCAGTGAAAGAGGGCTTAAGAACACTGAAGCTTTCTTT
v_call: TRBV6-2/TRBV6-3; d_call: NA; clone_size: NA; j_call: TRBJ1-6; cdr3_aa: CASSYSTNSPLHF; cdr3_nt: TGTGCCAGCAGTTACTCTACAAATTCACCCCTCCACTTT
v_call: TRBV9; d_call: NA; clone_size: NA; j_call: TRBJ2-2; cdr3_aa: CASSVGPYTGELFF; cdr3_nt: TGTGCCAGCAGCGTAGGGCCTTACACCGGGGAGCTGTTTTTT
v_call: TRBV6-5; d_call: TRBD1; clone_size: NA; j_call: TRBJ1-3; cdr3_aa: CASSRNRGHGNTIYF; cdr3_nt: TGTGCCAGCAGTCGCAACAGGGGGCATGGAAACACCATATATTTT
v_call: TRBV12-3/TRBV12-4; d_call: NA; clone_size: NA; j_call: TRBJ1-2; cdr3_aa: CASSPTTVGGYTF; cdr3_nt: TGTGCCAGCAGTCCCACGACAGTCGGCGGCTACACCTTC
v_call: TRBV5-4; d_call: NA; clone_size: once; j_call: TRBJ2-3; cdr3_aa: CASSLSGLGGDTQYF; cdr3_nt: TGTGCCAGCAGCTTATCGGGATTAGGCGGGGATACGCAGTATTTT
v_call: TRBV9; d_call: TRBD1; clone_size: NA; j_call: TRBJ1-2; cdr3_aa: CASSVEDRGVYGYTF; cdr3_nt: TGTGCCAGCAGCGTGGAGGACAGGGGCGTCTATGGCTACACCTTC
v_call: TRBV21-1; d_call: NA; clone_size: NA; j_call: TRBJ2-5; cdr3_aa: CASSARTGGETQYF; cdr3_nt: TGTGCCAGCAGCGCAAGGACAGGGGGAGAGACCCAGTACTTC
v_call: TRBV23-1; d_call: NA; clone_size: NA; j_call: TRBJ1-1; cdr3_aa: CLQGGNTEAFF; cdr3_nt: TGCCTCCAAGGGGGGAACACTGAAGCTTTCTTT